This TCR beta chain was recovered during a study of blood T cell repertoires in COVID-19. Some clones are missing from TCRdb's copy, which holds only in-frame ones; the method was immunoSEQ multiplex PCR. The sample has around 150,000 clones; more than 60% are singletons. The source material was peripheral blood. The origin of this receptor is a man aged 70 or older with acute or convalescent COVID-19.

CDR3: CASSPRVAKGYEQYF. CDR3 DNA sequence: TGTGCCAGCTCTCCCCGGGTCGCCAAGGGGTACGAGCAGTACTTC. This chain uses TRBV18 with TRBJ2-7, with D possibly TRBD1 on 5 matching bases. The CDR3 contains 15 residues. The V end lost 6 bases, the J end lost 4 bases, and 19 bases lay between the germline ends. Germline loops: CDR1 KGHSH, CDR2 LQKENI.